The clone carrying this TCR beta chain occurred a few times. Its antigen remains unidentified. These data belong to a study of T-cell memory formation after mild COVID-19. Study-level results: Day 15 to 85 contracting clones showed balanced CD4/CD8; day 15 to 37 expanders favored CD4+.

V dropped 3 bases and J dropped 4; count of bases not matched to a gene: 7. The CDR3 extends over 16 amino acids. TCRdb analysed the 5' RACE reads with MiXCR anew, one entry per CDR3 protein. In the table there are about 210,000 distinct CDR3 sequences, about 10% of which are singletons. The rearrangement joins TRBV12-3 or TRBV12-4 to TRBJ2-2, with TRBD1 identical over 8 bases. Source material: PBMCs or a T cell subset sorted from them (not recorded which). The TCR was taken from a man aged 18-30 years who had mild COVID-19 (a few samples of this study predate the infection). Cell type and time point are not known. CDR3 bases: TGTGCCAGCAGTTTTAACAGGGGGGTAATCACCGGGGAGCTGTTTTTT. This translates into CASSFNRGVITGELFF.